A single sample gave rise to the 24 T cell receptor beta chains below, sequenced in a study of shared clonotypes between healthy human individuals. The assay was immunoSEQ multiplex PCR, and TCRdb's table has in-frame clones only and misses some. The data hold approximately 2,200,000 clones, with roughly 91% observed a single time. Naive CD8 cells comprised CD45RO-negative, CCR7-positively selected cells, excluding terminally differentiated effector memory CD45RA+ cells. Specimen: naive CD8+ T cells from PBMCs. Receptors originate from a man younger than 30 in good health. Some clones in this sample may be carry-over from other donors' samples.

The chain is built from TRBV11-2 and TRBJ2-7; no clear D gene. The CDR3 extends over 17 amino acids. Trimming took 5 bases from V and 1 from J, leaving 21 bases between them. CDR1 is SGHAT, CDR2 FQNNGV, per germline. CDR3 protein: CASSLQAWIEGSYEQYF. The CDR3 bases are TGTGCCAGCAGCCTCCAAGCTTGGATCGAAGGGTCCTACGAGCAGTACTTC.

This clone has a single count. The same CDR3 arises from other DNA sequences in this sample as well. V usage is TRBV28 and J usage is TRBJ2-5; maybe TRBD1 (5 bases). The CDR3 is 14 residues long. Trimming took off 6 bases at V and 2 bases at J, with 13 bases between the two ends. Germline CDR1 is MDHEN and CDR2 is SYDVKM. CDR3 in amino acids: CASSPRGLQETQYF. In nucleotides, the CDR3 is TGTGCCAGCAGCCCAAGGGGCCTACAAGAGACCCAGTACTTC.

V usage is TRBV7-9 and J usage is TRBJ2-3; D could derive from TRBD1 or TRBD2 (6 bases each). V was clipped by 5 bases and J by 7 bases, with 13 bases between them. CDR1 is SEHNR and CDR2 is FQNEAQ in the germline V gene (reference sequence). The CDR3 extends over 13 amino acids. CDR3 residues: CASSPRGGHTQYF. The CDR3 DNA follows: TGTGCCAGCAGCCCCCGTGGGGGGCATACGCAGTATTTT.

This chain uses TRBV2 with TRBJ2-7, with TRBD2 identical over 7 bases. J gave up 0 bases and V 0 bases, and 5 bases lay outside the gene matches. Looked up from germline, CDR1 is SNHLY and CDR2 is FYNNEI. The CDR3 runs 16 residues. CDR3 amino acids: CASSEARAGDSYEQYF. CDR3 in DNA: TGTGCCAGCAGTGAAGCGCGGGCGGGGGACTCCTACGAGCAGTACTTC. The full variable domain, in which reference TRBV2 and TRBJ2-7 provide the parts outside the CDR3, is EPEVTQTPSHQVTQMGQEVILRCVPISNHLYFYWYRQILGQKVEFLVSFYNNEISEKSEIFDDQFSVERPDGSNFTLKIRSTKLEDSAMYFCASSEARAGDSYEQYFGPGTRLTVT.

The chain joins TRBV11-3 to TRBJ2-2, with D maybe TRBD1 (6 bases). V was cut by 1 base and J by 3 bases, with 18 bases left in between. The V gene's germline CDR1 is SGHNT and CDR2 YENEEA. This CDR3 region has 18 residues. The CDR3 loop reads CASSLGQGYGMDTGELFF. The DNA for the CDR3 is TGTGCCAGCAGCTTAGGTCAGGGGTATGGTATGGACACCGGGGAGCTGTTTTTT.

This sequence joins TRBV29-1 and TRBJ2-5; D might be TRBD1 (6 bases). Trimming removed 8 bases from V and 0 bases from J, with 16 bases in between. In germline, CDR1 is SQVTM, CDR2 ANQGSEA. This CDR3 is built from 14 residues. CDR3 residues: CSLYNREDQETQYF. CDR3 DNA: TGCAGCCTATATAACAGGGAAGACCAAGAGACCCAGTACTTC.

On this clone: Additional DNA sequences in this sample encode the identical CDR3. The rearrangement links TRBV28 to TRBJ2-7; D is uncertain. This CDR3 is built from 14 residues. The germline V gene encodes CDR1 MDHEN and CDR2 SYDVKM. Trimming pared 3 bases from V and 3 bases from J, leaving 12 bases between. The DNA for the CDR3 is TGTGCCAGCAGTTTGTTATCTTCCAGCTACGAGCAGTACTTC. It encodes CASSLLSSSYEQYF.

The chain has TRBV19 and TRBJ1-2; no firm D call. This CDR3 is built from 13 residues. Germline CDR1 and CDR2: LNHDA and SQIVND (reference sequence). Trimming cost V 5 bases and J 5 bases, with 12 bases left between them. CDR3 nucleotide sequence: TGTGCCAGTAGTCCCCCGGAGGAGTATGGCTACACCTTC. This gives the protein CASSPPEEYGYTF.

The chain couples TRBV5-1 to TRBJ2-7; D perhaps matches TRBD2 (6 bases). Germline CDR1 reads SGHRS; CDR2 reads YFSETQ. The CDR3 sequence is 15 residues long. V gave up 0 bases and J gave up 4 bases, with 14 bases separating them. The CDR3 bases are TGCGCCAGCAGCTTGGAGGCTAGCGCGATGTACGAGCAGTACTTC. Translation: CASSLEASAMYEQYF.

The V and J genes are TRBV5-4 and TRBJ2-3; D uncertain. V shed 0 bases and J shed 4 bases, with 9 bases lying between them. This CDR3 has 14 amino acids. From germline, CDR1 is SGHNT and CDR2 YYREEE (reference sequence). CDR3 DNA: TGTGCCAGCAGCTTGGGGTTTGACCCAGATACGCAGTATTTT. Residues: CASSLGFDPDTQYF.

CDR3 in amino acids: CASAGGSSYEQYF. Here the CDR3 DNA reads TGTGCCAGCGCGGGGGGTAGCTCCTACGAGCAGTACTTC. The V gene is TRBV2, the J gene TRBJ2-7; TRBD2 agrees at 8 bases. The V gene end was trimmed by 8 bases and the J gene end by 0 bases; junction bases not matched to a gene: 3. The germline gives CDR1 SNHLY, CDR2 FYNNEI. This CDR3 contains 13 residues.

The chain couples TRBV7-9 to TRBJ2-5, with D tentatively TRBD2 (5 bases). Trimming left V 5 bases short and J 5 bases short, with 18 bases between. CDR1 and CDR2 (germline): SEHNR, FQNEAQ (reference sequence). The CDR3 extends over 15 amino acids. The CDR3 DNA follows: TGTGCCAGCAGCCCACCGACCGGCCGAGGGGAGACCCAGTACTTC. Translating it yields CASSPPTGRGETQYF.

The rearrangement links TRBV27 to TRBJ2-1, with 10 bases matching TRBD1. This CDR3 spans 18 amino acids. V was clipped by 3 bases and J by 6 bases; unmatched bases: 14. Germline-derived CDR1 and CDR2 are MNHEY and SMNVEV (reference sequence). The CDR3 coding sequence is TGTGCCAGCAGTTTCCTTTATCCGGGGACAGGGGAGACCAATGAGCAGTTCTTC. Its protein is CASSFLYPGTGETNEQFF.

The chain has TRBV7-6 and TRBJ1-1, with a possible D match to TRBD1 (6 bases). V was cut by 1 base and J by 2 bases, with 11 bases left in between. The CDR3 length is 15 residues. Germline lookup yields CDR1 SGHVS and CDR2 FNYEAQ. CDR3 residues: CASSLVEGGNTEAFF. In nucleotides, the CDR3 is TGTGCCAGCAGCTTAGTGGAGGGGGGAAACACTGAAGCTTTCTTT. Drawing the rest from reference TRBV7-6 and TRBJ1-1, the complete variable domain is GAGVSQSPRYKVTKRGQDVALRCDPISGHVSLYWYRQALGQGPEFLTYFNYEAQQDKSGLPNDRFSAERPEGSISTLTIQRTEQRDSAMYRCASSLVEGGNTEAFFGQGTRLTVV.

The chain carries TRBV4-1 and TRBJ2-7; 9 bases match TRBD2. After removal of 4 bases from V and 4 bases from J, the junction contained 8 bases not matched to a gene. This CDR3 is built from 15 residues. Germline V gene lookup returns CDR1 MGHRA and CDR2 YSYEKL. The CDR3 loop is CASSPYSGSWYEQYF. For the CDR3, the DNA is TGCGCCAGCAGCCCATATAGCGGGAGTTGGTACGAGCAGTACTTC.

The chain is built from TRBV5-4 and TRBJ2-3, with TRBD2 identical over 8 bases. Looked up from germline, CDR1 is SGHNT and CDR2 is YYREEE (reference sequence). The J segment lost 1 base and the V segment lost 7 bases, leaving 11 bases of the junction unmatched. The CDR3 extends over 16 amino acids. The CDR3 loop reads CASGLKREKGTDTQYF. In DNA form, the CDR3 reads TGTGCCAGCGGTTTAAAGCGGGAGAAGGGCACAGATACGCAGTATTTT. Combining the CDR3 with reference TRBV5-4 and TRBJ2-3 gives the whole variable domain ETGVTQSPTHLIKTRGQQVTLRCSSQSGHNTVSWYQQALGQGPQFIFQYYREEENGRGNFPPRFSGLQFPNYSSELNVNALELDDSALYLCASGLKREKGTDTQYFGPGTRLTVL.

The chain has TRBV5-1 and TRBJ1-2, with 9 bases lining up with TRBD1. The CDR3 spans 15 residues. V shed 4 bases and J 6 bases; nucleotides not matched to a gene: 10. From germline, CDR1 is SGHRS and CDR2 YFSETQ. The CDR3 is CASSEDRGGRDGYTF. CDR3 DNA: TGCGCCAGCAGCGAGGACAGGGGAGGAAGAGATGGCTACACCTTC.

Remarks on this clone: Within the sample, other DNA sequences also encode this same CDR3. The chain is built from TRBV7-9 and TRBJ2-7; D is ambiguous. CDR1 is SEHNR and CDR2 is FQNEAQ in the germline V gene (reference sequence). The CDR3 is 12 amino acids. V was pared by 0 bases and J by 4 bases, with 4 bases between. CDR3 bases: TGTGCCAGCAGCTTAGCGCCATACGAGCAGTACTTC. Its translation: CASSLAPYEQYF.

The genes are TRBV6-5 and TRBJ2-7; possible D gene TRBD2, 6 bases. The CDR3 is made up of 14 amino acids. Germline V lookup: CDR1 MNHEY, CDR2 SVGAGI. V was trimmed by 2 bases and J by 2 bases, leaving 10 bases between them. The CDR3 loop reads CASSYRGSTYEQYF. In DNA, the CDR3 is TGTGCCAGCAGTTACCGGGGGTCAACCTACGAGCAGTACTTC.

The chain carries TRBV11-2 and TRBJ2-1, with 8 bases that match TRBD2. The CDR3 has 14 amino acids. Germline V gives CDR1 SGHAT, CDR2 FQNNGV. The V segment lost 1 base and the J segment 8 bases; nucleotides outside the gene matches: 4. The CDR3 loop is CASSLAGGFYEQFF. In nucleotides, the CDR3 is TGTGCCAGCAGCTTAGCGGGAGGGTTTTATGAGCAGTTCTTC.

Only a few counts were recorded for this clone. The V and J genes are TRBV30 and TRBJ1-1; no clear D gene. Germline V lookup: CDR1 GTSNPN, CDR2 SVGIG (reference sequence). V lost 0 bases, J lost 4 bases, and 9 bases lay in between. The CDR3 spans 13 residues. The CDR3 sequence: CAWSVIMGTEAFF. CDR3 sequence (DNA): TGTGCCTGGAGTGTAATCATGGGCACTGAAGCTTTCTTT. Filled out from reference TRBV30 and TRBJ1-1, the complete variable domain reads SQTIHQWPATLVQPVGSPLSLECTVEGTSNPNLYWYRQAAGRGLQLLFYSVGIGQISSEVPQNLSASRPQDRQFILSSKKLLLSDSGFYLCAWSVIMGTEAFFGQGTRLTVV.

The chain carries TRBV4-1 and TRBJ2-1; 8 bases match TRBD1. The V and J ends lost 4 bases and 10 bases, in that order; junction bases with no gene match: 9. Germline-derived CDR1 and CDR2 are MGHRA and YSYEKL. CDR3 length: 14 amino acids. CDR3 DNA: TGCGCCAGCAGCCCTAACACAGACAGGGGCGAGCAGTTCTTC. Translating gives CASSPNTDRGEQFF.

The chain has TRBV4-1 and TRBJ2-7, with 15 bases matching TRBD2. CDR1 is MGHRA, CDR2 YSYEKL, per germline. The CDR3 covers 18 residues. J lost 5 bases, V lost 0 bases, and 8 bases had no gene match. CDR3 protein: CASSQEHGLAGGLDEQYF. For the CDR3, the DNA is TGCGCCAGCAGCCAAGAGCACGGACTAGCGGGGGGGTTGGACGAGCAGTACTTC.

The chain's CDR3 is CASSQGGQFNQPQHF. CDR3 DNA: TGCGCCAGCAGCCAAGGGGGACAGTTTAATCAGCCCCAGCATTTT. The chain is built from TRBV4-1 and TRBJ1-5, with TRBD1 identical over 7 bases. This CDR3 is built from 15 residues. V shed 1 base, J shed 4 bases, and the junction held 4 bases outside the gene matches. In germline, CDR1 is MGHRA, CDR2 YSYEKL.